This TCR beta chain derives from a study of T-cell memory formation after mild COVID-19. The study, taken as a whole, reports: While clones contracting from day 15 to 85 were balanced between CD4 and CD8, later expanders leaned CD4+.

This clonotype was counted at least ten times. Its antigen is unidentified. Via MiXCR, TCRdb re-called the 5' RACE reads, giving one row per CDR3 protein. The table includes 540,000 or so distinct CDR3 sequences, about a fifth detected once. Germline V gene sequence: CDR1 SGDLS, CDR2 YYNGEE. This CDR3 contains 14 residues. Trimming stripped 2 bases from V and 3 bases from J, with 12 bases between. The origin of this receptor is an adult woman who had mild COVID-19 (a few samples of this study predate the infection). Cell type and time point are not known. The chain couples TRBV9 to TRBJ2-7; a possible D gene is TRBD2 (5 bases). Sequenced material: PBMCs or a T cell subset sorted from them (not recorded which). CDR3 amino acids: CASSVGPSSYEQYF. For the CDR3, the DNA is TGTGCCAGCAGCGTCGGCCCTAGCAGCTACGAGCAGTACTTC. The whole variable domain, remainder taken from reference TRBV9 and TRBJ2-7, is DSGVTQTPKHLITATGQRVTLRCSPRSGDLSVYWYQQSLDQGLQFLIQYYNGEERAKGNILERFSAQQFPDLHSELNLSSLELGDSALYFCASSVGPSSYEQYFGPGTRLTVT.